Listed below are T cell receptor beta chains from one sample, sequenced in a study of identical twins. TCRdb re-called the 5' RACE reads with MiXCR, one entry per CDR3 protein. The sample contains 690,000 or so distinct CDR3 sequences, around 8.6% of which appear only once. This sample also belongs to another study, concerning yellow fever vaccine responses in identical twins.

Sample: PBMCs. These receptors came from a woman under 30 in good health. Both conserved end residues are part of each CDR3. Where a row states a size, it is once, few, many or the class of an expanded clone; other rows omit it.

v_gene | abundance | CDR3aa
TRBV28 | few | CATTTGKNTEAFF
TRBV28 | NA | CASTTLGPPYEQYF
TRBV20-1 | many | CSVLPLDTQYF
TRBV2 | few | CASLMWTSGETQYF
TRBV5-1 | NA | CASSPESTGLFTDTQYF
TRBV7-9 | few | CASSIGTGVEEQYF
TRBV2 | few | CASRGGAGERNEQFF
TRBV7-9 | many | CASQKAGDEAFF
TRBV7-2 | NA | CASSLGISTDTQYF
TRBV7-6 | NA | CASSPAAGGINEQFF
TRBV15 | few | CATSREYRVQETQYF
TRBV7-9 | few | CASDSSTGELFF
TRBV20-1 | few | CSARSPSGVYEQYF
TRBV7-2 | NA | CASSLLAGGPKYF
TRBV12-3/TRBV12-4 | few | CASSTSGTAFNYGYTF
TRBV20-1 | NA | CSARSYGDVASTDTQYF
TRBV27 | NA | CASTHTSVGSYEQYF
TRBV5-1 | few | CASSYNPEGPEQYF
TRBV4-1 | few | CASSPNREIAYEQYF
TRBV3-1 | NA | CASSQLAVNIYGYTF
TRBV5-1 | few | CASSLSWAGEQETQYF
TRBV15 | few | CATSRDIGADTQYF
TRBV28 | many | CASSLDRAVYGYTF
TRBV3-1 | NA | CASSAMPDWGGNEQFF
TRBV2 | NA | CTSSRPPGLAGGAGELFF
TRBV6-2/TRBV6-3 | few | CASRISGGSVETQYF
TRBV7-3 | few | CASSSDGQAGANVLTF
TRBV5-6 | NA | CASSAVTSGRANRNEQFF
TRBV11-3 | NA | CASSFGASVADTQYF
TRBV12-3/TRBV12-4 | NA | CASRLGQGLGEQYF
TRBV20-1 | few | CSARDLGTGSHIQYF
TRBV5-1 | NA | CASSYVGYELFF
TRBV2 | many | CASSTPSGGDSYNEQFF
TRBV29-1 | few | CSVEGTGDIGAFF
TRBV20-1 | few | CSASRQSGELFF
TRBV6-2/TRBV6-3 | NA | CASSYSLAVTDTQYF
TRBV6-5 | many | CASSYLGQVGQQFF
TRBV29-1 | NA | CSVVLAGAHREQYF
TRBV7-3 | NA | CASSPVERRITDTQYF
TRBV12-3/TRBV12-4 | many | CASSSGRIDNEQFF
TRBV20-1 | NA | CSAVGGWADTQYF
TRBV4-2 | NA | CASSQGPGEKLFF
TRBV6-1 | NA | CASSRLGLGSYNEQFF
TRBV7-9 | NA | CASSSGTGDHNEQFF
TRBV5-4 | NA | CASSLARRTSYNEQFF